The rows below give T cell receptor beta chains drawn from one sample of a study of shared clonotypes between healthy human individuals. Libraries were prepared by immunoSEQ multiplex PCR; TCRdb keeps only in-frame clonotypes and omits some of them. Seen here are approximately 500,000 clones, about 84% observed once, and the top ten hold 12%. Sequences were obtained from PBMCs. Receptors were obtained from a woman aged 40 to 50 in good health. Some clones in this sample may be carry-over from other donors' samples. The CDR3 runs from the conserved cysteine through the conserved F or W. D genes are given only for firm matches. Size is stated for part of the rows, as once, few or many counts, or as a class when the clone is expanded.

clone_size: once; d_call: -; j_call: TRBJ1-1; v_call: TRBV28; cdr3_nt: TGTGCCAGCAGTTTAGGGCAGGGTGAGGACACTGAAGCTTTCTTT; cdr3_aa: CASSLGQGEDTEAFF
clone_size: -; d_call: TRBD2; j_call: TRBJ2-3; v_call: TRBV4-1; cdr3_nt: TGCGCCAGCAGCCCGAAGAGCGGGATTCGGTCAGATACGCAGTATTTT; cdr3_aa: CASSPKSGIRSDTQYF
clone_size: -; d_call: TRBD1; j_call: TRBJ1-5; v_call: TRBV30; cdr3_nt: TGTGCCTGGAGAGTAACAGGGGGCGGGGGCAATCAGCCCCAGCATTTT; cdr3_aa: CAWRVTGGGGNQPQHF
clone_size: -; d_call: TRBD1; j_call: TRBJ2-6; v_call: TRBV7-2; cdr3_nt: TGTGCCAGCAGCCCAGGAACGACAGGGCAAGGGGCCAACGTCCTGACTTTC; cdr3_aa: CASSPGTTGQGANVLTF
clone_size: -; d_call: TRBD1; j_call: TRBJ1-6; v_call: TRBV5-1; cdr3_nt: TGCGCCAGCAGGGAATCCGGGACAGGGGGATCACCCCTCCACTTT; cdr3_aa: CASRESGTGGSPLHF
clone_size: -; d_call: -; j_call: TRBJ2-5; v_call: TRBV15; cdr3_nt: TGTGCCACCAGCAGAAGATCGGAGACCCAGTACTTC; cdr3_aa: CATSRRSETQYF
clone_size: -; d_call: -; j_call: TRBJ2-5; v_call: TRBV28; cdr3_nt: TGTGCCAGCAGTTCAGCCGAGACAGGTCAAGAGACCCAGTACTTC; cdr3_aa: CASSSAETGQETQYF
clone_size: -; d_call: TRBD2; j_call: TRBJ2-7; v_call: TRBV7-2; cdr3_nt: TGTGCCAGCAGCTTTACTAGCGGGAGCTACGAGCAGTACTTC; cdr3_aa: CASSFTSGSYEQYF
clone_size: -; d_call: TRBD1; j_call: TRBJ2-3; v_call: TRBV7-9; cdr3_nt: TGTGCCAGCACCCAAACAGGGGCCTCCACAGATACGCAGTATTTT; cdr3_aa: CASTQTGASTDTQYF
clone_size: -; d_call: -; j_call: TRBJ1-2; v_call: TRBV9; cdr3_nt: TGTGCCAGCAGCGGGGCCCGGTCCCCTAACTATGGCTACACCTTC; cdr3_aa: CASSGARSPNYGYTF
clone_size: -; d_call: -; j_call: TRBJ2-3; v_call: TRBV28; cdr3_nt: TGTGCCAGCAGCCCACGTAACAGGCCTAGTACGCAGTATTTT; cdr3_aa: CASSPRNRPSTQYF
clone_size: many; d_call: -; j_call: TRBJ1-2; v_call: TRBV21-1; cdr3_nt: TGTGCCAGCAGCAAGTCGGACAGTGGCGGCTACACCTTC; cdr3_aa: CASSKSDSGGYTF
clone_size: -; d_call: TRBD2; j_call: TRBJ2-2; v_call: TRBV7-2; cdr3_nt: TGTGCCAGCAGCATCCGGACTAGCGGGAGGATTGTCGGGGAGCTGTTTTTT; cdr3_aa: CASSIRTSGRIVGELFF
clone_size: once; d_call: -; j_call: TRBJ2-1; v_call: TRBV7-2; cdr3_nt: TGTGCCAGCAGCTTAGCGATAGGAGCCTACAATGAGCAGTTCTTC; cdr3_aa: CASSLAIGAYNEQFF
clone_size: -; d_call: TRBD2; j_call: TRBJ2-1; v_call: TRBV18; cdr3_nt: TGTGCCAGCTCCCTGACTAGCGGGAACTACAATGAGCAGTTCTTC; cdr3_aa: CASSLTSGNYNEQFF
clone_size: -; d_call: -; j_call: TRBJ1-5; v_call: TRBV7-2; cdr3_nt: TGTGCCAGCAGCTCTATCGGACCATATCAGCCCCAGCATTTT; cdr3_aa: CASSSIGPYQPQHF